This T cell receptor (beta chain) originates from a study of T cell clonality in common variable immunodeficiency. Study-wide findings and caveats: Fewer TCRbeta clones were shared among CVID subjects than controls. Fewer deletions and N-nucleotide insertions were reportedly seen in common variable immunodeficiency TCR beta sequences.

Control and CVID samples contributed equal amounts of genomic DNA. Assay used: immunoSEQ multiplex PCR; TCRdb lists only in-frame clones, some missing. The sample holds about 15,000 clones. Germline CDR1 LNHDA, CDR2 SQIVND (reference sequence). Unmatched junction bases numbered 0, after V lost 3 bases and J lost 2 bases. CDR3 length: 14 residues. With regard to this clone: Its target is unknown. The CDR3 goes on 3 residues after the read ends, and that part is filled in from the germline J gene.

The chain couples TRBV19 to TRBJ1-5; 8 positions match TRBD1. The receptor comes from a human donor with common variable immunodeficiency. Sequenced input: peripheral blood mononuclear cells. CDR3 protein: CASSMGQGNQPQHF. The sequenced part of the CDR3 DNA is TGTGCCAGTAGTATGGGACAGGGCAATCAGCCC.